Each of the 11 T cell receptor beta chains below was sequenced from the same sample in a study of OX40 agonist ivuxolimab in advanced cancers. Assay: immunoSEQ multiplex PCR; the TCRdb copy retains only in-frame clones and omits some. In the table there are roughly 65,000 clones, 88% of which are singletons. Sequencing used CD4+ or CD8+ T cells sorted from blood, obtained in a trial of the OX40 agonist ivuxolimab. Receptors were obtained from an adult with an advanced solid tumor such as melanoma, head and neck, liver or kidney cancer.

The chain links TRBV2 to TRBJ2-3; 7 nucleotides match TRBD1. The length of the CDR3 is 14 residues. V lost 4 bases to trimming and J lost 2 bases; unmatched junction nucleotides: 3. CDR1 and CDR2 from the germline V gene are SNHLY and FYNNEI. CDR3 amino acids: CASSGQGSTDTQYF. In DNA, the CDR3 is TGTGCCAGCAGTGGACAGGGTTCCACAGATACGCAGTATTTT.

The chain is built from TRBV5-1 and TRBJ1-4, with D perhaps matching TRBD1 (5 bases). The germline gives CDR1 SGHRS, CDR2 YFSETQ. The length of the CDR3 is 15 residues. V was pared by 7 bases and J by 0 bases, with 13 bases between. CDR3 amino acids: CASRSGVATNEKLFF. CDR3 nucleotides: TGCGCCAGCCGGTCGGGGGTTGCAACTAATGAAAAACTGTTTTTT.

The genes are TRBV5-1 and TRBJ2-7; TRBD2 aligns across 9 bases. The germline V gene encodes CDR1 SGHRS and CDR2 YFSETQ. The CDR3 runs 16 residues. The V and J ends lost 4 bases and 2 bases, in that order; junction bases with no gene match: 10. The CDR3 spells CASSPQAGGSTYEQYF. The CDR3 DNA follows: TGCGCCAGCAGCCCCCAAGCGGGAGGCTCCACCTACGAGCAGTACTTC. Full variable domain (outside the CDR3, taken from reference TRBV5-1 and TRBJ2-7): KAGVTQTPRYLIKTRGQQVTLSCSPISGHRSVSWYQQTPGQGLQFLFEYFSETQRNKGNFPGRFSGRQFSNSRSEMNVSTLELGDSALYLCASSPQAGGSTYEQYFGPGTRLTVT.

This chain links TRBV25-1 with TRBJ1-2, with TRBD1 identical over 9 bases. Germline V lookup: CDR1 MGHDK, CDR2 SYGVNS. CDR3 size: 15 residues. The trim removed 1 base at V and 7 bases at J, leaving 7 bases unmatched. In DNA form, the CDR3 reads TGTGCCAGCAGTGAATGGGGAACAGGGGGCGGTGGCTACACCTTC. Translation: CASSEWGTGGGGYTF.

The V call is TRBV30, the J call TRBJ1-5; no clear D. CDR1 is GTSNPN and CDR2 is SVGIG in the germline V gene (reference sequence). The CDR3 covers 13 residues. V was shortened by 2 bases and J by 2 bases, with 7 bases between the two germline ends. Here the CDR3 reads CAWSLGRNQPQHF. CDR3 DNA: TGTGCCTGGAGTCTTGGGCGCAATCAGCCCCAGCATTTT.

This chain links TRBV5-6 with TRBJ2-3; TRBD2 matches at 11 bases. The V gene's germline CDR1 is SGHDT and CDR2 YYEEEE. The CDR3 has 19 residues. Trimming removed 0 bases from V and 3 bases from J; junction bases left unmatched: 12. CDR3 bases: TGTGCCAGCAGCTTGGTGGCTACCCTAGCGGGGGGCGAGACAGATACGCAGTATTTT. Its translation is CASSLVATLAGGETDTQYF.

This clone has only one observation. The rearrangement uses TRBV7-2 and TRBJ2-3; TRBD2 agrees at 7 bases. Germline values: CDR1 SGHTA, CDR2 FQGNSA. V lost 8 bases, J lost 6 bases, and 17 bases stayed unmatched. CDR3 length equals 16 residues. As DNA, the CDR3 is TGTGCCAGCCAGATGAATGGGGCGGGAGCCCCGGATACGCAGTATTTT. Amino acid sequence: CASQMNGAGAPDTQYF. The full variable domain, with the rest looked up from reference TRBV7-2 and TRBJ2-3, is GAGVSQSPSNKVTEKGKDVELRCDPISGHTALYWYRQSLGQGLEFLIYFQGNSAPDKSGLPSDRFSAERTGGSVSTLTIQRTQQEDSAVYLCASQMNGAGAPDTQYFGPGTRLTVL.

The chain joins TRBV28 to TRBJ2-7; 7 nucleotides line up with TRBD1. Trimming cost V 3 bases and J 2 bases; bases outside gene matches: 4. The CDR3 sequence is 14 residues long. Per the germline V gene, CDR1 is MDHEN and CDR2 is SYDVKM. The DNA for the CDR3 is TGTGCCAGCAGTTTGGGGACAGTACCCTACGAGCAGTACTTC. Protein product: CASSLGTVPYEQYF.

V usage is TRBV19 and J usage is TRBJ1-1; D is possibly TRBD1 (6 bases). Germline CDR1 is LNHDA and CDR2 is SQIVND (reference sequence). The V gene lost 3 bases and the J gene lost 0 bases, with 17 bases spanning the gap. CDR3 length: 17 amino acids. In nucleotides, the CDR3 is TGTGCCAGTAGTATGCCCCCCCGAACAGGGATGAACACTGAAGCTTTCTTT. It encodes CASSMPPRTGMNTEAFF.

This clone was seen only a few times. V gene TRBV9 combines with J gene TRBJ1-5; D ambiguous. This CDR3 region has 15 residues. Germline-derived CDR1 and CDR2 are SGDLS and YYNGEE. Deletions cut 3 bases from V and 2 bases from J, with 12 bases between. The CDR3 sequence is CASSEGVGGNQPQHF. The CDR3 nucleotides are TGTGCCAGCAGCGAAGGCGTCGGGGGCAATCAGCCCCAGCATTTT.

The gene calls are TRBV5-1 and TRBJ2-2; D might be TRBD1 (6 bases). V gave up 0 bases and J gave up 2 bases, with 8 bases separating them. The germline gives CDR1 SGHRS, CDR2 YFSETQ. The CDR3 totals 15 residues. DNA of the CDR3: TGCGCCAGCAGCTTGGGGGACACTAACACCGGGGAGCTGTTTTTT. Its protein is CASSLGDTNTGELFF.